The T cell receptor beta chain under discussion was sequenced for a study of monozygotic twins with inflammatory bowel disease. Regarding this clonotype: What it binds is unknown.

TCRdb re-analyzed the 5' RACE reads; it lists each CDR3 protein once, without DNA. This sample's clone table lists about 160,000 distinct CDR3 sequences. Study-level findings and limits: The co-twins with IBD showed lower TCRbeta diversity (inverse Simpson) than their healthy siblings.

From whole blood, total RNA was isolated without any sorting of T cells. CDR3 size: 13 residues. Germline V gene data show CDR1 as SEHNR and CDR2 as FQNEAQ (reference sequence). The sequence derives from a human donor with ulcerative colitis or Crohn's disease, or a healthy co-twin of an affected twin (not recorded which). Sequenced input: blood. This rearrangement joins TRBV7-9 to TRBJ1-2; TCRdb proposes TRBD1, but this gene call is untestable without DNA. CDR3 in amino acids: CASSKGGNYGYTF.